This T cell receptor (beta chain) was documented in a study of T cells after yellow fever vaccination. Points from the study as a whole: There was a possibility that FACS-sorted repertoires contained abundant clonotypes contaminating from the bulk population. Most primary-vaccination clones recurred post-booster (roughly 96% CD4, roughly 87% CD8).

This clonotype has a count of ten or more. Its antigen is unidentified. CDR3 length: 16 residues. Germline loops: CDR1 ENHRY, CDR2 SYGVKD. The ends were cut back, 2 bases at V and 0 bases at J, with 11 bases in the middle. A single record per CDR3 protein comes from TCRdb applying MiXCR to the 5' RACE reads. The sample lists 200,000 to 300,000 distinct CDR3 sequences; approximately 3.5% were seen once. The sample was PBMCs, taken 15 days after the yellow fever booster vaccination. The TCR comes from a man between 18 and 35 years old who received the YFV17D yellow fever vaccine. The chain joins TRBV10-3 to TRBJ1-5, with D perhaps matching TRBD1 (5 bases). The CDR3 DNA reads TGTGCCATCAGTGAGGCAGACAGAAATAGCAATCAGCCCCAGCATTTT. Translated, it gives CAISEADRNSNQPQHF.